This TCR beta chain was sequenced for a study of shared clonotypes between healthy human individuals. Findings and limits, study-wide: Richness estimates generally favored naive over memory subsets. The study found lower generation probabilities in non-shared clonotypes than in those shared by all four donors.

About this clone itself: Its target is unknown.

Among the donors, all were Caucasian adults who lived in Nashville, Tennessee. Genomic DNA of every subset was divided equally among multiple immunoSEQ plates. The method was immunoSEQ multiplex PCR; TCRdb's version includes in-frame clones alone and lacks a portion of them. The sample carries 1.4 million or so clones, 97% to 99% recorded once. This CDR3 is 15 amino acids long. CDR1 is MDHEN, CDR2 SYDVKM, per germline. V trimming: 5 bases; J trimming: 4 bases; junction bases outside the gene matches: 8. This sequence originates from a man aged 30 to 45 in good health. The V and J genes are TRBV28 and TRBJ1-2; 9 positions agree with TRBD1. Input material: naive CD4+ T cells sorted from blood. Regarding subset: CD45RA+ positively selected. The DNA of the CDR3 is TGTGCCAGCAGTACAACAGGGGGCGGTAGCTATGGCTACACCTTC. Translation: CASSTTGGGSYGYTF.